This T cell receptor beta chain was documented in a study of shared clonotypes between healthy human individuals. Overall study: Per donor, CD8 memory used one plate, CD8 naive used two, CD4 memory used three and CD4 naive used three. Study-level results: Clonotypes shared by all four sorted-subset donors had higher generation probabilities than non-shared clonotypes. Estimated clonotype richness was generally higher in naive than memory subsets.

The CDR3 loop spans 15 amino acids. CDR1 MNHEY and CDR2 SMNVEV come from the germline V gene (reference sequence). The V end was cut by 4 bases, the J end by 1 base, with 13 bases between. About this clone: Its antigen is as yet unknown.

Naive-designated CD8 cells lacked CD45RO, were positively enriched for CCR7, and omitted terminally differentiated effector memory CD45RA+ cells. Assay: immunoSEQ multiplex PCR; the TCRdb copy retains only in-frame clones and omits some. The table shows approximately 1.9 million clones, with around 93% occurring only once. What was sequenced was naive CD8+ T cells from PBMCs. The source of this sequence is a young man in good health. Some clones in this sample may be carry-over from other donors' samples. The chain joins TRBV27 to TRBJ1-2, with no clear D. CDR3 sequence reads: CASSSRGGGNYGYTF. As DNA, the CDR3 is TGTGCCAGCAGTTCCCGGGGAGGCGGTAACTATGGCTACACCTTC.